The 2 T cell receptor beta chains below come from one sample, sequenced in a study of CD4 T cells in relation to SARS-CoV-2 and coronaviruses. Unexposed donor CD4+ T cells date from about 2011-2019, before the COVID-19 pandemic. Using immunoSEQ multiplex PCR, the repertoire was profiled, and TCRdb retains in-frame clones only, with some absent. Among more than 50,000 clones listed, roughly 89% were seen once. Sample: memory CD4+ T cells from PBMCs. All receptors come from a human donor in good health.

This chain connects TRBV7-9 to TRBJ2-1, with TRBD2 identical over 10 bases. CDR1 and CDR2 (germline): SEHNR, FQNEAQ (reference sequence). V gave up 7 bases and J gave up 6 bases; unmatched junction bases: 18. The CDR3 loop spans 18 amino acids. CDR3 region: CASTLQPGLATRGNEQFF. The DNA for the CDR3 is TGTGCCAGCACCCTGCAACCGGGACTAGCGACTAGAGGCAATGAGCAGTTCTTC.

This chain links TRBV5-1 with TRBJ1-4, with D maybe TRBD1 (5 bases). V gave up 5 bases and J gave up 0 bases, with 11 bases separating them. The CDR3 consists of 15 residues. From germline, CDR1 is SGHRS and CDR2 YFSETQ. The CDR3: CASSRDGTTNEKLFF. The DNA of the CDR3 is TGCGCCAGCAGTAGGGACGGGACAACTAATGAAAAACTGTTTTTT.